Listed here are 3 T cell receptor beta chains from one sample, sequenced in a study of blood T cell repertoires in COVID-19. Some clones are missing from TCRdb's copy, which holds only in-frame ones; the method was immunoSEQ multiplex PCR. The sample contains around 250,000 clones, 70% to 90% of which appear only once. The source material was PBMCs or T cells enriched from blood (not recorded which). All receptors derive from a man between 18 and 29 years old who had recovered from COVID-19.

The gene calls are TRBV5-6 and TRBJ1-4; D might be TRBD1 (6 bases). The V and J ends lost 5 bases and 6 bases respectively, with 17 bases between them. Germline loops: CDR1 SGHDT, CDR2 YYEEEE. The CDR3 spans 15 residues. The DNA of the CDR3 is TGTGCCAGCAGACAGCTCGTACAGGGTGATGAAAAACTGTTTTTT. Translation: CASRQLVQGDEKLFF.

The chain employs TRBV28 and TRBJ2-3; D is perhaps TRBD1 (6 bases). With 4 bases removed from V and 2 bases from J, the gap between germline ends came to 16 bases. CDR3 size: 16 residues. Germline V lookup: CDR1 MDHEN, CDR2 SYDVKM. For the CDR3, the DNA is TGTGCCAGCAGTTCCCCAATCGGGACATACACAGATACGCAGTATTTT. This gives the protein CASSSPIGTYTDTQYF.

The chain employs TRBV3-1 (or the pseudogene TRBV3-2) and TRBJ2-3, with 12 bases that match TRBD2. CDR3 size: 19 residues. The V gene end was trimmed by 4 bases and the J gene end by 0 bases; junction bases not matched to a gene: 11. CDR1 and CDR2 from the germline V gene are LGHDT and YNNKEL (reference sequence). The DNA for the CDR3 is TGTGCCAGCAGCCGAATGATGACTAGCGGGGGCTCTAGCACAGATACGCAGTATTTT. Its translation is CASSRMMTSGGSSTDTQYF.